These 12 T cell receptor beta chains were all obtained from the same sample, sequenced in a study of early stage breast cancer tumors. TCRdb's table, derived via immunoSEQ multiplex PCR, lists solely in-frame clones and lacks some. The table records around 28,000 clones, 72% of them present only once. Sequenced input: blood. Every receptor here comes from a person aged 45 to 59 with breast cancer.

The J gene is TRBJ1-5, the V gene TRBV19; weak D call: TRBD1 (5 bases). This CDR3 contains 14 residues. Trimming took off 5 bases at V and 3 bases at J, with 11 bases between the two ends. Germline V gene sequence: CDR1 LNHDA, CDR2 SQIVND (reference sequence). The CDR3 spells CASSLQGPNQPQHF. As DNA, the CDR3 is TGTGCCAGTAGTCTTCAGGGTCCCAATCAGCCCCAGCATTTT.

The chain is built from TRBV11-2 and TRBJ2-7; a possible D gene is TRBD1 (5 bases). The germline V gene encodes CDR1 SGHAT and CDR2 FQNNGV. Trimming removed 4 bases at V and 5 bases at J, with 12 bases between. This CDR3 contains 13 residues. Here the CDR3 DNA reads TGTGCCAGCAGCTCCTATGGGGCCGACGAGCAGTACTTC. Its translation is CASSSYGADEQYF.

The chain recombines TRBV30 with TRBJ2-5; 11 nucleotides match TRBD2. J lost 2 bases, V lost 0 bases, and 14 bases had no gene match. CDR3 length: 19 amino acids. Germline V gene sequence: CDR1 GTSNPN, CDR2 SVGIG (reference sequence). DNA for the CDR3: TGTGCCTGGAGTGTGACGACTAGCGGGATCGTACAATTACAAGAGACCCAGTACTTC. It is translated as CAWSVTTSGIVQLQETQYF. The complete variable domain, with remaining parts taken from reference TRBV30 and TRBJ2-5, reads SQTIHQWPATLVQPVGSPLSLECTVEGTSNPNLYWYRQAAGRGLQLLFYSVGIGQISSEVPQNLSASRPQDRQFILSSKKLLLSDSGFYLCAWSVTTSGIVQLQETQYFGPGTRLLVL.

V and J are TRBV7-9 and TRBJ1-1; D is unclear. Germline CDR1 SEHNR, CDR2 FQNEAQ (reference sequence). The germline V and J ends were trimmed by 0 bases and 8 bases, with 13 bases remaining between them. The CDR3 runs to 14 residues. CDR3 loop: CASSLAGRMGEAFF. CDR3 DNA sequence: TGTGCCAGCAGCTTAGCGGGCAGGATGGGGGAAGCTTTCTTT. Together with reference TRBV7-9 and TRBJ1-1, the CDR3 gives the full variable domain: DTGVSQNPRHKITKRGQNVTFRCDPISEHNRLYWYRQTLGQGPEFLTYFQNEAQLEKSRLLSDRFSAERPKGSFSTLEIQRTEQGDSAMYLCASSLAGRMGEAFFGQGTRLTVV.

J is TRBJ2-1 and V is TRBV13; 14 bases match TRBD2. The germline CDR1 and CDR2 sequences are PRHDT and FYEKMQ (reference sequence). Germline trimming cut 5 bases from V and 4 bases from J; bases unmatched to any gene: 10. This CDR3 has 18 residues. CDR3 in amino acids: CASSPSGLAGGLYNEQFF. CDR3 DNA sequence: TGTGCCAGCAGCCCCTCCGGACTAGCGGGAGGCCTATACAATGAGCAGTTCTTC.

V and J are TRBV7-9 and TRBJ2-1; 10 bases are a match to TRBD2. The J segment lost 0 bases and the V segment lost 5 bases, leaving 1 base of the junction unmatched. Germline V gives CDR1 SEHNR, CDR2 FQNEAQ (reference sequence). This CDR3 comprises 15 residues. The CDR3 loop reads CASSKREGSYNEQFF. CDR3 bases: TGTGCCAGCAGCAAGCGGGAGGGCTCCTACAATGAGCAGTTCTTC. The full variable domain, rest sourced from reference TRBV7-9 and TRBJ2-1, is DTGVSQNPRHKITKRGQNVTFRCDPISEHNRLYWYRQTLGQGPEFLTYFQNEAQLEKSRLLSDRFSAERPKGSFSTLEIQRTEQGDSAMYLCASSKREGSYNEQFFGPGTRLTVL.

The rearrangement links TRBV29-1 to TRBJ1-2, with unresolved D. This CDR3 region has 12 residues. V was trimmed by 0 bases and J by 1 base, leaving 3 bases between them. CDR1 and CDR2 from the germline V gene are SQVTM and ANQGSEA. CDR3 DNA sequence: TGCAGCGTTGAAGAGAATAACTATGGCTACACCTTC. It specifies CSVEENNYGYTF. The complete variable domain, with remaining parts taken from reference TRBV29-1 and TRBJ1-2, reads SAVISQKPSRDICQRGTSLTIQCQVDSQVTMMFWYRQQPGQSLTLIATANQGSEATYESGFVIDKFPISRPNLTFSTLTVSNMSPEDSSIYLCSVEENNYGYTFGSGTRLTVV.

The J gene is TRBJ2-5, the V gene TRBV5-4; TRBD1 agrees at 7 bases. The CDR3 length is 15 residues. Per germline, CDR1 SGHNT and CDR2 YYREEE (reference sequence). Germline trimming cut 3 bases from V and 2 bases from J; bases unmatched to any gene: 7. CDR3 sequence (DNA): TGTGCCAGCAGCTCGAAAACAGGGGTACAAGAGACCCAGTACTTC. Its protein product is CASSSKTGVQETQYF.

The rearrangement links TRBV19 to TRBJ2-7; D is unresolved. This CDR3 is built from 15 residues. V dropped 3 bases and J dropped 2 bases, with 14 bases sitting between them. Germline CDR1 is LNHDA and CDR2 is SQIVND (reference sequence). The CDR3 region has the DNA TGTGCCAGTAGTATCAAGGCAGGTGGACCCTACGAGCAGTACTTC. Encoded protein: CASSIKAGGPYEQYF.

This clone was observed a few times. The rearrangement uses TRBV5-1 and TRBJ2-7; TRBD2 is a possible D gene (6 bases). Trimming cost V 0 bases and J 5 bases, with 12 bases left between them. Per germline, CDR1 SGHRS and CDR2 YFSETQ. This CDR3 has 14 residues. The CDR3 sequence: CASSLGRGSDEQYF. CDR3 coding DNA: TGCGCCAGCAGCTTGGGGAGGGGAAGCGACGAGCAGTACTTC.

This chain connects TRBV6-1 to TRBJ2-7; a possible D gene is TRBD2 (5 bases). The CDR3 totals 14 residues. Germline V gene sequence: CDR1 MNHNS, CDR2 SASEGT. V shed 3 bases and J shed 1 base, with 10 bases lying between them. CDR3 amino acids: CASSDRGESYEQYF. In DNA, the CDR3 is TGTGCCAGCAGTGATCGGGGAGAGTCCTACGAGCAGTACTTC.

The rearrangement links TRBV10-3 to TRBJ1-5; TRBD1 agrees at 7 bases. V was pared by 8 bases and J by 6 bases, with 7 bases of the junction left unmatched. CDR1 and CDR2 (germline): ENHRY, SYGVKD. The CDR3 is 13 residues long. DNA for the CDR3: TGTGCCATCCAGGGGGAAGGGAGTCAGCCCCAGCATTTT. It specifies CAIQGEGSQPQHF.